These 24 T cell receptor beta chains were all obtained from the same sample, sequenced in a study of CD8+CD57+ T cells in acquired aplastic anemia (dated by TCRdb to the late 2010s). TCRdb lists the instrument as Illumina HiSeq 2000. TCR beta VDJ combination and CDR3 sequence profiling used genomic DNA as the template. TCRdb applied fastp at Q25 and MiXCR to the public reads, then kept only in-frame beta chains. Rows matching on CDR3 protein sequence are summarized as one entry with the most common DNA and genes. The sample table contains roughly 130,000 distinct CDR3 sequences; only one count was recorded for 48% of them. The ten most abundant clones make up around 2.5% of the sample. The sequenced material came from sorted CD4+, CD8+, or CD8+CD57+ T cells (not recorded which) from PBMCs. Every receptor here comes from a human donor in good health, serving as a control.

The chain has TRBV6-4 and TRBJ2-3; 7 bases match TRBD1. The CDR3 loop spans 16 amino acids. V lost 6 bases to trimming and J lost 0 bases; unmatched junction nucleotides: 9. Germline V lookup: CDR1 MRHNA, CDR2 SNTAGT. The CDR3, as DNA: TGTGCCAGCAGGGACCCACAGGGGCGAAGCACAGATACGCAGTATTTT. This translates into CASRDPQGRSTDTQYF.

The genes are TRBV7-3 and TRBJ2-2; TRBD1 aligns across 7 bases. V was clipped by 3 bases and J by 6 bases; unmatched bases: 4. CDR1 is SGHTA and CDR2 is FQGTGA in the germline V gene. The CDR3 consists of 14 residues. CDR3 nucleotides: TGTGCCAGCAGCTTTTTTCAGGGGGCCGGGGAGCTGTTTTTT. Translated: CASSFFQGAGELFF.

This clonotype was observed at least ten times. The CDR3 end shows no conserved phenylalanine or tryptophan, and so a read error is likely. This chain joins TRBV20-1 and TRBJ1-3; D uncertain. The CDR3 loop spans 13 amino acids. The V and J ends lost 0 bases and 4 bases respectively, with 7 bases between them. The germline gives CDR1 DFQATT, CDR2 SNEGSKA (reference sequence). The CDR3, as DNA: TGCAGTGCTAGAGAGGAGGGAGGAAACACCATATATCTT. This gives the protein CSAREEGGNTIYL.

The chain links TRBV15 to TRBJ1-5, with a possible D match to TRBD1 (5 bases). The CDR3 contains 13 residues. V was clipped by 5 bases and J by 6 bases, with 11 bases between them. CDR1 is LNHNV, CDR2 YYDKDF, per germline (reference sequence). The CDR3 sequence is CATSQQGSQPQHF. The CDR3 region has the DNA TGTGCCACCAGCCAGCAGGGTTCTCAGCCCCAGCATTTT. The full variable domain, in which reference TRBV15 and TRBJ1-5 provide the parts outside the CDR3, is DAMVIQNPRYQVTQFGKPVTLSCSQTLNHNVMYWYQQKSSQAPKLLFHYYDKDFNNEADTPDNFQSRRPNTSFCFLDIRSPGLGDTAMYLCATSQQGSQPQHFGDGTRLSIL.

This clonotype was recorded many times. The chain combines TRBV4-3 with TRBJ1-4; D might be TRBD1 (5 bases). The CDR3 consists of 16 residues. V gave up 0 bases and J gave up 3 bases, with 11 bases separating them. Germline CDR1 LGHNA, CDR2 YSLEER. The DNA for the CDR3 is TGCGCCAGCAGCCAAGAAAAGGGGTATGCTAATGAAAAACTGTTTTTT. Protein sequence: CASSQEKGYANEKLFF.

The rearrangement joins TRBV29-1 to TRBJ1-1; no firm D call. Trimming left V 6 bases short and J 4 bases short, with 12 bases between. This CDR3 region has 12 residues. Germline CDR1 and CDR2: SQVTM and ANQGSEA. The CDR3 here is CSVSPTGTEAFF. The CDR3 coding sequence is TGCAGCGTCTCGCCCACGGGCACTGAAGCTTTCTTT.

Worth noting for this clonotype: Possible read error: a much larger clone is one base away. The chain couples TRBV18 to TRBJ1-2; 10 bases match TRBD1. The CDR3 totals 14 residues. V dropped 3 bases and J dropped 8; count of bases not matched to a gene: 6. Germline CDR1 KGHSH, CDR2 LQKENI. CDR3 bases: TGTGCCAGCTCACCGGACAGGGGGTTGAGGGGCTACACCTTC. It codes for CASSPDRGLRGYTF.

J is TRBJ2-1 and V is TRBV2; the D gene is possibly TRBD2 (6 bases). V was pared by 0 bases and J by 3 bases, with 12 bases between. There are 16 residues in the CDR3. Germline V gene sequence: CDR1 SNHLY, CDR2 FYNNEI. CDR3: CASSEALQGGYNEQFF. CDR3 sequence (DNA): TGTGCCAGCAGTGAAGCGCTTCAGGGAGGCTACAATGAGCAGTTCTTC.

The rearrangement uses TRBV19 and TRBJ1-1; no clear D gene. This CDR3 region has 10 residues. The V end was cut by 7 bases, the J end by 8 bases, with 8 bases between. The V gene's germline CDR1 is LNHDA and CDR2 SQIVND (reference sequence). The CDR3 loop is CASKSAEAFF. CDR3 DNA sequence: TGTGCCAGTAAGTCAGCAGAAGCTTTCTTT.

This clonotype was observed many times. V usage is TRBV15 and J usage is TRBJ2-7; D perhaps matches TRBD1 (6 bases). This CDR3 has 15 amino acids. Germline V gives CDR1 LNHNV, CDR2 YYDKDF (reference sequence). V shed 0 bases and J shed 6 bases, with 15 bases lying between them. The CDR3 sequence: CATSREDSPSFEQYF. The CDR3 DNA is TGTGCCACCAGCAGAGAGGACAGCCCTTCTTTCGAGCAGTACTTC.

As to this clonotype: At one of its ends the junction is not consistent with the germline gene, which may arise from a read error. The chain recombines TRBV19 with TRBJ1-1, with a possible D match to TRBD1 (6 bases). CDR1 LNHDA and CDR2 SQIVND come from the germline V gene (reference sequence). This CDR3 comprises 11 residues. The DNA for the CDR3 is TGTGCCAGTAGTCAGGGGATGGCAGCTTCCTTT. Translated: CASSQGMAASF.

This clonotype was detected ten times or more. The chain carries TRBV19 and TRBJ1-5; D uncertain. The germline gives CDR1 LNHDA, CDR2 SQIVND (reference sequence). V was pared by 4 bases and J by 5 bases, with 9 bases between. This CDR3 is built from 13 residues. CDR3 region: CASSTDGYQPQHF. The CDR3 bases are TGTGCCAGTAGTACCGACGGATATCAGCCCCAGCATTTT.

This clonotype was detected many times. This rearrangement joins TRBV18 to TRBJ2-5, with D maybe TRBD1 (5 bases). CDR3 length equals 14 residues. The V end was cut by 3 bases, the J end by 0 bases, with 8 bases between. CDR1 KGHSH and CDR2 LQKENI come from the germline V gene. The CDR3 DNA reads TGTGCCAGCTCACCCGCAGGGTACCAAGAGACCCAGTACTTC. This encodes CASSPAGYQETQYF.

There are many counts of this clonotype. CDR3 coding DNA: TGTGCCAGCTCACCACGCGGGACAGTACTCACGGGCTACACCTTC. As protein: CASSPRGTVLTGYTF. The chain recombines TRBV18 with TRBJ1-2; TRBD1 agrees at 7 bases. The trim removed 1 base at V and 8 bases at J, leaving 10 bases unmatched. The CDR3 spans 15 residues. Germline assignment: CDR1 KGHSH and CDR2 LQKENI.

This clonotype was detected ten times or more. This chain joins TRBV11-2 and TRBJ1-5, with 7 bases that match TRBD1. The CDR3 is 16 amino acids. The V gene's germline CDR1 is SGHAT and CDR2 FQNNGV. J was trimmed by 6 bases and V by 5 bases; bases with no gene match: 13. The CDR3 here is CASSLTDRVGGQPQHF. The CDR3 region has the DNA TGTGCCAGCAGCCTTACTGACAGGGTGGGGGGTCAGCCCCAGCATTTT.

V gene TRBV7-3 combines with J gene TRBJ1-1; TRBD1 matches at 8 bases. The germline V gene has CDR1 SGHTA and CDR2 FQGTGA. The CDR3 covers 15 residues. Trimming at V came to 4 bases and at J to 0 bases, leaving 4 bases not matched to a gene. The CDR3: CASSSRGPVNTEAFF. CDR3 sequence (DNA): TGTGCCAGCAGCTCCAGGGGGCCGGTGAACACTGAAGCTTTCTTT.

Concerning this clonotype: Compared with germline, one end of the junction differs, possibly owing to a read error. This chain's CDR3 is CASSREGSPNSYEQYF. CDR3 nucleotide sequence: TGTGCTAGCAGCCGAGAGGGTTCCCCAAACTCCTACGAGCAGTACTTC. The chain recombines TRBV4-2 with TRBJ2-7; D may be TRBD2 (5 bases). CDR1 LGHNA and CDR2 YNFKEQ come from the germline V gene. CDR3 length equals 16 residues.

This clonotype was found many times. V gene TRBV25-1 combines with J gene TRBJ1-5; perhaps TRBD1 as D (5 bases). CDR3 length: 14 amino acids. Per germline, CDR1 MGHDK and CDR2 SYGVNS. Trimming shortened V by 1 base and J by 7 bases, and 11 bases separated the two germline ends. The CDR3 protein is CASSESGGGQPQHF. CDR3 sequence (DNA): TGTGCCAGCAGTGAATCGGGGGGAGGGCAGCCCCAGCATTTT.

For the CDR3, the DNA is TGTGCCAGCAGTTACTCTCAGGGGCTCACCTACGAGCAGTACTTC. Translation: CASSYSQGLTYEQYF. This chain uses TRBV6-5 with TRBJ2-7; D perhaps matches TRBD1 (6 bases). The germline V gene encodes CDR1 MNHEY and CDR2 SVGAGI. V lost 0 bases to trimming and J lost 2 bases, with 11 bases between them. The CDR3 is made up of 15 amino acids.

Details on this clonotype: A much larger clonotype is one base distant, so this may be a read error. The chain combines TRBV2 with TRBJ2-3; tentatively, D is TRBD2 (6 bases). Looked up from germline, CDR1 is SNHLY and CDR2 is FYNNEI. The CDR3 extends over 15 amino acids. Trimming took off 5 bases at V and 5 bases at J, with 17 bases between the two ends. CDR3 sequence (DNA): TGTGCCAGCAGTTACGACGGGGGTCGCATAGATACGCAGTATTTT. It is translated as CASSYDGGRIDTQYF. Filled out from reference TRBV2 and TRBJ2-3, the complete variable domain reads EPEVTQTPSHQVTQMGQEVILRCVPISNHLYFYWYRQILGQKVEFLVSFYNNEISEKSEIFDDQFSVERPDGSNFTLKIRSTKLEDSAMYFCASSYDGGRIDTQYFGPGTRLTVL.

This clonotype was seen repeatedly, ten times or more. The gene calls are TRBV12-3 or TRBV12-4 and TRBJ1-1; no definite D call. Between the trimmed V and J ends, which lost 3 bases and 3 bases, there was a span of 14 bases. The CDR3 covers 15 residues. CDR3 bases: TGTGCCAGCAGTTTGAGGGCCGGATCTTACACTGAAGCTTTCTTT. It is translated as CASSLRAGSYTEAFF.

The V and J genes are TRBV7-6 and TRBJ1-2, with TRBD1 identical over 12 bases. Germline V CDR1 and CDR2: SGHVS, FNYEAQ. The CDR3 length is 18 residues. V gave up 1 base and J gave up 6 bases; unmatched junction bases: 12. DNA for the CDR3: TGTGCCAGCAGCTTAGAGGATTCCGGGACAGGGGGCGCTGATGGCTACACCTTC. This gives the protein CASSLEDSGTGGADGYTF.

This clonotype came up many times. The CDR3 DNA reads TGTGCCAGCACCATGAACACTGAAGCTTTCTTT. Translation: CASTMNTEAFF. The chain couples TRBV5-4 to TRBJ1-1; no clear D. V gave up 6 bases and J gave up 0 bases, with 3 bases separating them. This CDR3 contains 11 residues. Germline values: CDR1 SGHNT, CDR2 YYREEE (reference sequence).

Many counts were recorded for this clonotype. The chain carries TRBV7-2 and TRBJ1-3; TRBD1 aligns across 7 bases. Losses at the gene ends were 6 bases for V and 0 bases for J; bases not matched to a gene: 5. The germline V gene has CDR1 SGHTA and CDR2 FQGNSA. The CDR3 has 15 residues. The CDR3 is CASRHTGVSGNTIYF. For the CDR3, the DNA is TGTGCCAGCAGACATACAGGGGTCTCTGGAAACACCATATATTTT.